A selection of T cell receptor beta chains follows, all from one sample in a study of blood T cell repertoires in COVID-19. Generated by immunoSEQ multiplex PCR, the TCRdb table keeps only in-frame clones and is missing some. The table includes about 54,000 clones, around nine tenths detected once. Sequencing input: peripheral blood. The receptor set was obtained from a man aged 50-59 years with active COVID-19. Both conserved end residues are part of each CDR3. The order of the fields is V gene, D gene, clone size, CDR3 protein. D genes are given only for firm matches. The size of a clone is reported for some rows only, either as once, few or many, or as a class for expanded clones.

TRBV3-1/TRBV3-2,TRBD1,NA,CASSQGRTGRNTQYF
TRBV30,NA,once,CAWSFNSNQPQHF
TRBV5-8,TRBD2,NA,CASRSSGTSETQYF
TRBV2,NA,NA,CASRSRQPYNEQFF
TRBV10-1,NA,NA,CASSEEHVGGGTEAFF
TRBV6-6,TRBD1,NA,CASSRTGGRQPQHF
TRBV27,NA,NA,CASWAQGNTGELFF
TRBV2,NA,few,CASSEQGGDSPLHF
TRBV28,TRBD1,NA,CASGRGQILYEQYF
TRBV7-2,TRBD2,NA,CASSLASSGGAYNEQFF
TRBV14,NA,NA,CASSQVAGYSYEQYF
TRBV23-1,NA,NA,CASPGTARVNPYEQYF
TRBV19,NA,few,CASRPGGISNQPQHF
TRBV7-2,TRBD1,NA,CASSLGPGQGHGYTF
TRBV4-2,NA,NA,CASSQDLGGYGYTF
TRBV5-3,NA,NA,CARSPLGAHSYNEQFF
TRBV5-6,NA,NA,CASSLTGTASGDTQYF
TRBV4-2,NA,once,CASSQDRGYEQYF
TRBV24-1,NA,NA,CATSDLHGGGGGEQFF
TRBV15,TRBD2,NA,CATSFPPSGSYTQYF
TRBV5-1,TRBD1,NA,CASSRQGETGELFF
TRBV7-9,TRBD2,NA,CASSQRTSGTYEQYF
TRBV20-1,NA,NA,CSASSQGGGPQHF
TRBV7-2,TRBD2,few,CASSLARGGIAKNIQYF
TRBV7-2,TRBD2,medium-sized,CASSTSGSSYNEQFF
TRBV18,TRBD2,NA,CASSLGLAGESNEQFF
TRBV4-1,NA,NA,CASSYAAYGYTF
TRBV5-1,TRBD1,NA,CASSLIEGARRYTF
TRBV7-9,NA,few,CASSLGGGEQYF
TRBV28,NA,NA,CASSLMEGMLTEAFF
TRBV7-2,TRBD2,NA,CASSLSYSGGGSTDTQYF
TRBV7-2,NA,NA,CASSPIVGLEAFF
TRBV18,NA,NA,CASSPRESGANVLTF
TRBV4-1,TRBD1,NA,CASTRPGTGNEKLFF
TRBV30,TRBD1,NA,CAWSSGTGDNEQFF
TRBV3-1/TRBV3-2,TRBD1,NA,CASSQEISGGIPKWHTGELFF
TRBV25-1,NA,NA,CASRQGPSYEQYF
TRBV5-4,NA,NA,CASSRQGSVNEQFF
TRBV7-8,TRBD1,NA,CASRSGTGQYNEQFF
TRBV30,TRBD2,NA,CAWTVNSGSSDTQYF
TRBV5-1,NA,NA,CASSPGLRSGANVLTF
TRBV5-1,TRBD1,NA,CASSPRQGDYGYTF
TRBV7-9,TRBD1,NA,CASSDSGQGYTEAFF
TRBV5-4,NA,once,CASSLDYNEQFF
TRBV7-6,NA,NA,CASSDQGGGGYTF
TRBV19,TRBD1,NA,CASSAGQASSYEQYF
TRBV11-3,NA,few,CASSIRGGSLYGYTF
TRBV2,NA,once,CASREEWGGADTQYF
TRBV11-1,TRBD2,NA,CASSLARSGRADTQYF
TRBV9,NA,NA,CASSPRTGPSGEKLFF
TRBV30,NA,NA,CAWSVEQEGNQPQHF
TRBV6-5,NA,NA,CASSYSIEGNQPQHF
TRBV6-2/TRBV6-3,TRBD2,NA,CASSYIPGLSEQYF
TRBV7-2,NA,NA,CASSLEGSDTEAFF
TRBV5-4,TRBD1,NA,CASSTGGGRYNEQFF
TRBV21-1,NA,NA,CASSKAVRAGPSQETQYF
TRBV28,NA,NA,CASSSLGGNTGELFF
TRBV27,NA,NA,CASKGVGAYEQYF
TRBV19,TRBD1,NA,CASRRDRGALGIEKLFF